A single sample gave rise to the 27 T cell receptor beta chains below, sequenced in a study of radiation and T cells in renal cell carcinoma. Libraries were prepared by immunoSEQ multiplex PCR; TCRdb keeps only in-frame clonotypes and omits some of them. The top ten hold 6% of the sample, which has about 78,000 clones, 80% to 90% seen once. Time point noted: blood 4 weeks post-SBRT, at nephrectomy. As for treatment: 15 Gy SBRT to primary tumor, nephrectomy 4 weeks later. The sequenced sample was blood, obtained from a patient whose treatment included radiotherapy and nephrectomy. The origin of the receptors is a woman in her seventies with renal cell carcinoma.

V usage is TRBV11-3 and J usage is TRBJ2-1, with D tentatively TRBD2 (5 bases). The CDR3 is 16 residues long. Germline CDR1 SGHNT, CDR2 YENEEA. With 0 bases removed from V and 6 bases from J, the gap between germline ends came to 15 bases. The CDR3 loop is CASSLEFGGRSNEQFF. As DNA, the CDR3 is TGTGCCAGCAGCTTAGAATTTGGCGGGCGATCCAATGAGCAGTTCTTC.

The rearrangement links TRBV15 to TRBJ2-5, with 10 nucleotides matching TRBD1. Germline V gene lookup returns CDR1 LNHNV and CDR2 YYDKDF (reference sequence). This CDR3 has 15 residues. The J segment lost 2 bases and the V segment lost 5 bases, leaving 5 bases of the junction unmatched. CDR3 DNA sequence: TGTGCCACCAGCGACCCGGGACAGGGGCAAGAGACCCAGTACTTC. Translation: CATSDPGQGQETQYF.

This chain connects TRBV6-1 to TRBJ1-1; D is possibly TRBD1 (5 bases). CDR3 length: 12 residues. Germline CDR1 reads MNHNS; CDR2 reads SASEGT. V shed 6 bases and J shed 5 bases, with 10 bases lying between them. CDR3 sequence reads: CASRQGWTEAFF. In DNA, the CDR3 is TGTGCCAGCAGGCAGGGTTGGACTGAAGCTTTCTTT.

The rearrangement uses TRBV4-3 and TRBJ1-2; no clear D. The CDR3 totals 15 residues. Germline loops: CDR1 LGHNA, CDR2 YSLEER. Trimming removed 1 base from V and 4 bases from J, with 13 bases in between. CDR3 coding DNA: TGCGCCAGCAGCCAAGGGTCCGGGGTATCCTATGGCTACACCTTC. Amino acids: CASSQGSGVSYGYTF.

The J gene is TRBJ1-1, the V gene TRBV19, with TRBD1 matching over 10 bases. The V segment lost 3 bases and the J segment 11 bases; nucleotides outside the gene matches: 3. The CDR3 sequence is 12 residues long. Germline lookup yields CDR1 LNHDA and CDR2 SQIVND (reference sequence). Written as DNA, the CDR3 is TGTGCCAGTAGTATCGGGACAGGGGACGCTTTCTTT. This gives the protein CASSIGTGDAFF.

The chain combines TRBV6-5 with TRBJ1-4; no firm D call. The V and J ends lost 8 bases and 8 bases respectively, with 9 bases between them. Germline CDR1 reads MNHEY; CDR2 reads SVGAGI. The CDR3 sequence is 11 residues long. CDR3 protein: CASRAGEKLFF. CDR3 nucleotides: TGTGCCAGCCGGGCGGGGGAAAAACTGTTTTTT.

The V gene is TRBV19, the J gene TRBJ1-2; D not certain. Between the trimmed V and J ends, which lost 1 base and 4 bases, there was a span of 13 bases. Per germline, CDR1 LNHDA and CDR2 SQIVND (reference sequence). The CDR3 covers 15 residues. The chain's CDR3 is CASSIGGGRAYGYTF. In nucleotides, the CDR3 is TGTGCCAGTAGTATAGGCGGAGGGAGGGCCTATGGCTACACCTTC.

The rearrangement uses TRBV19 and TRBJ2-7; 8 nucleotides agree with TRBD1. The length of the CDR3 is 14 residues. V lost 5 bases, J lost 3 bases, and 6 bases stayed unmatched. Looked up from germline, CDR1 is LNHDA and CDR2 is SQIVND (reference sequence). CDR3: CASSADRGSYEQYF. The CDR3 nucleotides read TGTGCCAGTAGTGCCGACAGGGGAAGCTACGAGCAGTACTTC.

This chain connects TRBV9 to TRBJ2-2, with no clear D. The ends were cut back, 2 bases at V and 2 bases at J, with 1 base in the middle. From germline, CDR1 is SGDLS and CDR2 YYNGEE. The CDR3 runs to 12 residues. The CDR3 DNA sequence: TGTGCCAGCAGCGTTAACACCGGGGAGCTGTTTTTT. Protein sequence: CASSVNTGELFF.

The chain is built from TRBV14 and TRBJ1-3; D is unclear. V was trimmed by 4 bases and J by 3 bases, leaving 13 bases between them. CDR1 is SGHDN and CDR2 is FVKESK in the germline V gene. The CDR3 has 15 residues. The CDR3 DNA is TGTGCCAGCAGCCCGTTTGTGGGCGGTGGAAACACCATATATTTT. This encodes CASSPFVGGGNTIYF. The whole variable domain, filled in from reference TRBV14 and TRBJ1-3, reads EAGVTQFPSHSVIEKGQTVTLRCDPISGHDNLYWYRRVMGKEIKFLLHFVKESKQDESGMPNNRFLAERTGGTYSTLKVQPAELEDSGVYFCASSPFVGGGNTIYFGEGSWLTVV.

V and J are TRBV30 and TRBJ1-5, with 11 bases fitting TRBD1. This CDR3 is built from 16 residues. V trimming: 0 bases; J trimming: 0 bases; junction bases outside the gene matches: 1. Per the germline V gene, CDR1 is GTSNPN and CDR2 is SVGIG (reference sequence). CDR3 residues: CAWSVGTGGSNQPQHF. The CDR3 coding sequence is TGTGCCTGGAGTGTAGGGACAGGGGGTAGCAATCAGCCCCAGCATTTT.

This chain joins TRBV19 and TRBJ1-2; no reliable D call. Germline loops: CDR1 LNHDA, CDR2 SQIVND (reference sequence). Trimming shortened V by 3 bases and J by 7 bases, and 15 bases separated the two germline ends. There are 14 residues in the CDR3. This CDR3 reads CASSMEGGYTGYTF. DNA of the CDR3: TGTGCCAGTAGTATGGAGGGTGGGTATACTGGCTACACCTTC.

Only a few counts were recorded for this clone. The chain links TRBV19 to TRBJ1-5; 9 positions agree with TRBD1. V dropped 5 bases and J dropped 6; count of bases not matched to a gene: 8. In germline, CDR1 is LNHDA, CDR2 SQIVND (reference sequence). This CDR3 has 15 residues. CDR3 DNA: TGTGCCAGTAGTCCCGGGACAGGGTACGGTCAGCCCCAGCATTTT. Its translation is CASSPGTGYGQPQHF.

V usage is TRBV5-5 and J usage is TRBJ2-3; TRBD1 agrees at 9 bases. Germline V CDR1 and CDR2: SGHKS, YYEKEE (reference sequence). J was trimmed by 5 bases and V by 3 bases; bases with no gene match: 13. The CDR3 is made up of 17 amino acids. The CDR3 sequence: CASSSLRTGAVRDTQYF. CDR3 in DNA: TGTGCCAGCAGCTCGCTACGGACAGGGGCGGTGAGAGATACGCAGTATTTT.

The V and J genes are TRBV2 and TRBJ1-2, with TRBD1 as a possible D gene (6 bases). Trimming shortened V by 3 bases and J by 8 bases, and 19 bases separated the two germline ends. This CDR3 region has 15 residues. Germline V CDR1 and CDR2: SNHLY, FYNNEI. The CDR3 protein is CASSEVMTGLGGYTF. CDR3 sequence (DNA): TGTGCCAGCAGTGAGGTAATGACAGGCCTGGGCGGCTACACCTTC.

This chain uses TRBV7-2 with TRBJ2-5; D gene ambiguous. Germline CDR1 and CDR2: SGHTA and FQGNSA. The CDR3 is made up of 13 amino acids. Trimming removed 2 bases from V and 4 bases from J, with 8 bases in between. The CDR3 nucleotides read TGTGCCAGCAGCTTAAGCGTAGCAGAGACCCAGTACTTC. It specifies CASSLSVAETQYF. The full variable domain, with the rest looked up from reference TRBV7-2 and TRBJ2-5, is GAGVSQSPSNKVTEKGKDVELRCDPISGHTALYWYRQSLGQGLEFLIYFQGNSAPDKSGLPSDRFSAERTGGSVSTLTIQRTQQEDSAVYLCASSLSVAETQYFGPGTRLLVL.

The rearrangement joins TRBV5-1 to TRBJ1-6; D not certain. CDR3 length: 14 residues. From germline, CDR1 is SGHRS and CDR2 YFSETQ. V was trimmed by 0 bases and J by 6 bases, leaving 7 bases between them. The CDR3 nucleotides read TGCGCCAGCAGCTTGGCAGAGGGTAATTCACCCCTCCACTTT. This sequence encodes CASSLAEGNSPLHF.

The chain carries TRBV28 and TRBJ1-1; possible D gene TRBD1, 5 bases. Germline V gene data show CDR1 as MDHEN and CDR2 as SYDVKM. This CDR3 is built from 15 residues. The V end was cut by 5 bases, the J end by 2 bases, with 15 bases between. In DNA, the CDR3 is TGTGCCAGCAGTACCCCTAGGGGCAGAAACACTGAAGCTTTCTTT. Its protein product is CASSTPRGRNTEAFF.

As concerns this clone: One end of the junction is discordant with germline, which a read error may explain. This sequence joins TRBV5-3 and TRBJ1-1, with D unresolved. TRBV5-3 is an open reading frame, and its role is uncertain. The CDR3 has 13 amino acids. Here the CDR3 reads CARSLDGNTEAFF. The CDR3 bases are TGTGCCAGAAGTTTGGACGGGAACACTGAAGCTTTCTTT.

Only a few counts were recorded for this clone. The chain recombines TRBV2 with TRBJ1-5; D possibly corresponds to TRBD1 (6 bases). The CDR3 runs to 14 residues. The V end was cut by 3 bases, the J end by 5 bases, with 11 bases between. Germline values: CDR1 SNHLY, CDR2 FYNNEI. CDR3 nucleotides: TGTGCCAGCAGTGATACAGGGTCCTATCAGCCCCAGCATTTT. This sequence encodes CASSDTGSYQPQHF.

The chain joins TRBV4-3 to TRBJ2-3; D gene uncertain. Germline V gene sequence: CDR1 LGHNA, CDR2 YSLEER. This CDR3 is built from 14 residues. V gave up 0 bases and J gave up 4 bases, with 8 bases separating them. In DNA, the CDR3 is TGCGCCAGCAGCCAAGAACCAGTCTCAGATACGCAGTATTTT. Encoded protein: CASSQEPVSDTQYF.

This chain uses TRBV2 with TRBJ1-1; D unclear. The CDR3 runs to 13 residues. V was clipped by 7 bases and J by 0 bases, with 9 bases between them. In germline, CDR1 is SNHLY, CDR2 FYNNEI. As DNA, the CDR3 is TGTGCCAGCAAGCAGGAGTTGAACACTGAAGCTTTCTTT. Its translation: CASKQELNTEAFF.

The genes are TRBV12-5 and TRBJ2-1, with D tentatively TRBD1 (6 bases). CDR3 length: 12 residues. CDR1 LGHNT and CDR2 FRNRAP come from the germline V gene. Trimming pared 7 bases from V and 8 bases from J, leaving 12 bases between. The CDR3 nucleotides are TGTGCTAGTGCCCTCCCAGGGGATGAGCAGTTCTTC. It encodes CASALPGDEQFF.

The chain carries TRBV7-2 and TRBJ1-6; 8 bases fit TRBD1. V shed 5 bases, J shed 6 bases, and the junction held 12 bases outside the gene matches. The germline CDR1 and CDR2 sequences are SGHTA and FQGNSA. This CDR3 has 17 residues. CDR3 sequence: CASSIPGGLNLNSPLHF. The CDR3 DNA follows: TGTGCCAGCAGCATACCAGGGGGCCTTAACCTTAATTCACCCCTCCACTTT.

The chain uses TRBV30 and TRBJ1-4, with 12 bases identical to TRBD1. Germline loops: CDR1 GTSNPN, CDR2 SVGIG (reference sequence). The CDR3 contains 15 residues. Trimming cost V 4 bases and J 7 bases; bases outside gene matches: 7. This CDR3 reads CAWNAGQGAGEKLFF. In DNA form, the CDR3 reads TGTGCCTGGAATGCGGGACAGGGGGCGGGTGAAAAACTGTTTTTT.

The CDR3 protein is CASSPLKGTPSETQYF. For the CDR3, the DNA is TGTGCCAGCTCACCACTTAAGGGGACCCCAAGTGAGACCCAGTACTTC. The chain carries TRBV18 and TRBJ2-5, with D possibly being TRBD1 or TRBD2 (5 bases each). CDR1 and CDR2 (germline): KGHSH, LQKENI. The CDR3 loop spans 16 amino acids. V was pared by 1 base and J by 5 bases, with 17 bases between.

This chain joins TRBV28 and TRBJ1-5; no clear D gene. The CDR3 is made up of 15 amino acids. CDR1 is MDHEN, CDR2 SYDVKM, per germline. Trimming took 7 bases from V and 0 from J, leaving 13 bases between them. The CDR3 reads CASILSPYSNQPQHF. As DNA, the CDR3 is TGTGCCAGCATCCTTTCTCCTTATAGCAATCAGCCCCAGCATTTT.